Shown below are 9 T cell receptor beta chains from a single sample sequenced in a study of cytomegalovirus exposure and HLA in healthy donors. In the PCR, 60 Vbeta and 13 Jbeta primers were used. Clones were sequenced by immunoSEQ multiplex PCR, and TCRdb holds only the in-frame ones, with some missing. The sample includes some 150,000 clones, about four fifths seen only once; the top ten take approximately 13%. Sequencing was done on a sample of PBMCs. Receptors originate from a woman aged 45-65 years in good health and CMV-seronegative.

This clone was seen only a few times. The chain has TRBV11-2 and TRBJ2-1, with 8 positions matching TRBD1. The CDR3 runs 15 residues. The ends lost 5 bases at V and 3 bases at J; junction bases unmatched: 6. Germline-derived CDR1 and CDR2 are SGHAT and FQNNGV. In DNA form, the CDR3 reads TGTGCCAGCAGCGCCGGACAGGGTAACTACAATGAGCAGTTCTTC. It translates to CASSAGQGNYNEQFF.

The V and J genes are TRBV19 and TRBJ1-3; D is unresolved. This CDR3 spans 11 amino acids. V dropped 6 bases and J dropped 8 bases, with 8 bases sitting between them. CDR1 LNHDA and CDR2 SQIVND come from the germline V gene (reference sequence). The CDR3 reads CASRIRDTIYF. The DNA of the CDR3 is TGTGCCAGTAGGATCCGAGACACCATATATTTT.

The V and J genes are TRBV5-4 and TRBJ2-7; a weak D match, TRBD2 (6 bases). CDR3 length equals 15 residues. Germline CDR1 SGHNT, CDR2 YYREEE (reference sequence). V was trimmed by 1 base and J by 2 bases, leaving 13 bases between them. CDR3 sequence: CASSLKREEAYEQYF. DNA of the CDR3: TGTGCCAGCAGCTTGAAGAGGGAGGAAGCCTACGAGCAGTACTTC.

This chain connects TRBV30 to TRBJ2-3, with D tentatively TRBD2 (5 bases). V gave up 4 bases and J gave up 2 bases, with 7 bases separating them. CDR1 is GTSNPN, CDR2 SVGIG, per germline (reference sequence). This CDR3 contains 12 residues. The CDR3: CAWKDFTDTQYF. CDR3 nucleotide sequence: TGTGCCTGGAAGGACTTCACAGATACGCAGTATTTT.

The chain joins TRBV11-2 to TRBJ2-7; TRBD2 matches at 7 bases. Trimming cost V 1 base and J 5 bases; bases outside gene matches: 5. The CDR3 sequence is 14 residues long. CDR1 SGHAT and CDR2 FQNNGV come from the germline V gene. In DNA form, the CDR3 reads TGTGCCAGCAGCTTAGTCGGGGCGGGGGACGAGCAGTACTTC. This encodes CASSLVGAGDEQYF.

The chain is built from TRBV2 and TRBJ2-7; D perhaps matches TRBD1 (5 bases). The V end lost 0 bases, the J end lost 7 bases, and 16 bases lay between the germline ends. Germline V lookup: CDR1 SNHLY, CDR2 FYNNEI. CDR3 length: 15 residues. The CDR3 region is CASSEAPPRAGEQYF. For the CDR3, the DNA is TGTGCCAGCAGTGAAGCGCCTCCCAGGGCAGGAGAGCAGTACTTC. The full variable domain, with the rest looked up from reference TRBV2 and TRBJ2-7, is EPEVTQTPSHQVTQMGQEVILRCVPISNHLYFYWYRQILGQKVEFLVSFYNNEISEKSEIFDDQFSVERPDGSNFTLKIRSTKLEDSAMYFCASSEAPPRAGEQYFGPGTRLTVT.

V is TRBV18 and J is TRBJ2-1; a weak D match, TRBD2 (5 bases). The CDR3 consists of 16 residues. Trimming took 6 bases from V and 0 from J, leaving 15 bases between them. Germline lookup yields CDR1 KGHSH and CDR2 LQKENI. This CDR3 reads CASSRPTTSSYNEQFF. In DNA, the CDR3 is TGTGCCAGCTCCCGACCGACTACGAGCTCCTACAATGAGCAGTTCTTC. The full variable domain, in which reference TRBV18 and TRBJ2-1 provide the parts outside the CDR3, is NAGVMQNPRHLVRRRGQEARLRCSPMKGHSHVYWYRQLPEEGLKFMVYLQKENIIDESGMPKERFSAEFPKEGPSILRIQQVVRGDSAAYFCASSRPTTSSYNEQFFGPGTRLTVL.

This clone was detected only once. This rearrangement joins TRBV29-1 to TRBJ2-3; D unresolved. The CDR3 has 10 residues. Trimming left V 6 bases short and J 7 bases short, with 8 bases between. The germline gives CDR1 SQVTM, CDR2 ANQGSEA. The CDR3 DNA reads as TGCAGCGTCCGTAGTAATACGCAGTATTTT. Translating gives CSVRSNTQYF.

This clone appeared a single time. The rearrangement uses TRBV11-2 and TRBJ1-2; D ambiguous. The length of the CDR3 is 15 residues. Germline loops: CDR1 SGHAT, CDR2 FQNNGV. V lost 2 bases, J lost 3 bases, and 13 bases lay in between. This CDR3 reads CASSLKSGLDYGYTF. In DNA, the CDR3 is TGTGCCAGCAGCTTAAAATCGGGTCTTGACTATGGCTACACCTTC.